This T cell receptor (beta chain) was obtained from a study of blood T cell repertoires in COVID-19. Across the study: Collection of acute and convalescent COVID-19 samples took place in the United States, Italy and Spain. Nucleic acid was either cDNA or gDNA, and it came from T cells, B-cell-depleted T cells, or PBMCs.

Clones were sequenced by immunoSEQ multiplex PCR, and TCRdb holds only the in-frame ones, with some missing. The top ten clones hold 1.6% of a sample with 310,000 or so clones, about 82% of them seen once. The trim removed 10 bases at V and 6 bases at J, leaving 9 bases unmatched. The CDR3 covers 14 residues. Germline values: CDR1 WSHSY, CDR2 SAAADI. The source material was peripheral blood. The TCR was taken from a woman aged 45-65 years with acute or convalescent COVID-19. The chain has TRBV10-2 and TRBJ2-1, with 10 bases aligning to TRBD2. The CDR3 DNA sequence: TGCGCCACCTCATTAGCGGGAGGATCCAATGAGCAGTTCTTC. Residues: CATSLAGGSNEQFF.